The text below deals with one TCR beta chain. Its target is not known. A read error may account for a junction end that differs from germline. Other DNA sequences within the sample encode an identical CDR3. This entry comes from a study of brain metastases from non-small cell lung cancer. Study outcomes and limitations: Brain metastases had lower T-cell infiltration than primary tumors. Brain metastases shared most TCR repertoire with primaries, with sparse T cells. Expanded T-cell clones appeared in 50% to 80% of brain metastases over primaries.

This table comes from immunoSEQ multiplex PCR, and its TCRdb copy is limited to in-frame clones, with some not included. The top ten hold roughly 8.3% of the sample, which has roughly 4,000 clones, approximately 83% seen once. Germline assignment: CDR1 LNHNV and CDR2 YYDKDF (reference sequence). The CDR3 runs to 14 residues. The V call is TRBV15, the J call TRBJ2-3; tentative D call: TRBD1 (6 bases). The receptor comes from a donor aged 40 or older with non-small cell lung cancer. Sequencing was performed on primary lung tumor tissue. Written as DNA, the CDR3 is TGTGCCACTAGCAGGGGATTGTACACAGATATGCAGTATTTT. Translated: CATSRGLYTDMQYF. Full variable domain (remainder filled in from reference TRBV15 and TRBJ2-3): DAMVIQNPRYQVTQFGKPVTLSCSQTLNHNVMYWYQQKSSQAPKLLFHYYDKDFNNEADTPDNFQSRRPNTSFCFLDIRSPGLGDTAMYLCATSRGLYTDMQYFGPGTRLTVL.